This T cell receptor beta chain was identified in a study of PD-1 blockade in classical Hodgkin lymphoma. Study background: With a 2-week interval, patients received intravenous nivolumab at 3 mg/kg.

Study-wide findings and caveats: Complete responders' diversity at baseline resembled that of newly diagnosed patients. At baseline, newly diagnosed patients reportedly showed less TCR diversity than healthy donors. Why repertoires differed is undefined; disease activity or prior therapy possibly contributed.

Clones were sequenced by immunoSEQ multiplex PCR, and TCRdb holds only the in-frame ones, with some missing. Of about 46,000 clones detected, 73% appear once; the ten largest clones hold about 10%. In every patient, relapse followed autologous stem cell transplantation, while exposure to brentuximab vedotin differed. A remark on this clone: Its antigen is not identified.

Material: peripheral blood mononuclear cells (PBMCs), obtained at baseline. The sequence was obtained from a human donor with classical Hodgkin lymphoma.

This CDR3 reads CASSSPSLRGYTF. CDR3 DNA: TGTGCCAGCAGCTCCCCCTCACTGCGTGGCTACACCTTC. The chain couples TRBV11-2 to TRBJ1-2; D remains ambiguous. CDR3 size: 13 residues. Germline CDR1 SGHAT, CDR2 FQNNGV. V lost 4 bases and J 7 bases, leaving 13 bases between the germline ends.